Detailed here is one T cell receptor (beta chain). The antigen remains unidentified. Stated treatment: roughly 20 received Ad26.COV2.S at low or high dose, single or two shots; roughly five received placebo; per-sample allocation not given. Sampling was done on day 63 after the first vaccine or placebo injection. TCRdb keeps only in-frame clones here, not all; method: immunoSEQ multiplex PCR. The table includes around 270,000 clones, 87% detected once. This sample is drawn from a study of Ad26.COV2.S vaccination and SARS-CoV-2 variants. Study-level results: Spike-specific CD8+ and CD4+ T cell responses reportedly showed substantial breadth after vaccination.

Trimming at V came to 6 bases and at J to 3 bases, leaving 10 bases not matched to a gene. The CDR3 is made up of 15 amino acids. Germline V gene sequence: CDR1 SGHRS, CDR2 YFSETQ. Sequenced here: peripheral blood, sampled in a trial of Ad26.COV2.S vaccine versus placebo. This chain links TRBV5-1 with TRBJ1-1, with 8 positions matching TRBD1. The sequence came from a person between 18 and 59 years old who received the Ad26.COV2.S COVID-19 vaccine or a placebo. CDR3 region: CASTVPGTGDTEAFF. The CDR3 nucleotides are TGCGCCAGCACCGTCCCAGGGACAGGAGACACTGAAGCTTTCTTT.